The sequence of this T cell receptor beta chain was determined in a study of blood T cell repertoires in COVID-19. About the research overall: Sources were T cells, B-cell-depleted T cells, or PBMCs; the material itself was cDNA or gDNA.

Profiled with immunoSEQ multiplex PCR; TCRdb holds only in-frame clones, not every one. Of about 140,000 clones listed, about 80% were seen once; the top ten hold around 7.8%. The CDR3 totals 14 residues. Trimming took 7 bases from V and 1 from J; bases not matched to a gene: 4. Germline V gene lookup returns CDR1 MDHEN and CDR2 SYDVKM. This receptor was obtained from a human donor in a cohort sampled during active COVID-19. Sequencing input: peripheral blood. The chain joins TRBV28 to TRBJ2-1; 7 bases line up with TRBD2. The CDR3 bases are TGTGCCAGCAAACCGGGGGGATCCTACAATGAGCAGTTCTTC. Translating gives CASKPGGSYNEQFF.